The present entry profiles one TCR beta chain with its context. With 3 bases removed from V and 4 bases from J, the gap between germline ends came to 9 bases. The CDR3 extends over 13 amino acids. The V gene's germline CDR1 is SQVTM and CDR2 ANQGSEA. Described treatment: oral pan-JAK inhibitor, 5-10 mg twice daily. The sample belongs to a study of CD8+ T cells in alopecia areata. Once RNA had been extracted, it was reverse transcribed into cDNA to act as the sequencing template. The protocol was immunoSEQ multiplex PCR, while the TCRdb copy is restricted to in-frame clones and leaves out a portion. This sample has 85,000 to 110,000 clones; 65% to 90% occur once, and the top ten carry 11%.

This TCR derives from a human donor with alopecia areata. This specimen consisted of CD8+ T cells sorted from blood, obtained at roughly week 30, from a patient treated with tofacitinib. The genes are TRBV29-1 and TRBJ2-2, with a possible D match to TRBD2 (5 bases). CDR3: CSVDGVGTGELFF. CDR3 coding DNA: TGCAGCGTTGACGGGGTGGGCACCGGGGAGCTGTTTTTT.